Listed here is a single TCR beta chain. This record belongs to a study of OX40 agonist ivuxolimab in advanced cancers. Some clones are missing from TCRdb's copy, which holds only in-frame ones; the method was immunoSEQ multiplex PCR. The sample has about 73,000 clones; around four fifths are singletons. CDR3 length: 16 amino acids. Germline lookup yields CDR1 KGHSH and CDR2 LQKENI. Trimming pared 1 base from V and 5 bases from J, leaving 12 bases between. The V gene is TRBV18, the J gene TRBJ1-6; D gene ambiguous. This receptor was obtained from an adult with an advanced solid tumor such as melanoma, head and neck, liver or kidney cancer. The sequenced sample was CD4+ or CD8+ T cells sorted from blood, obtained in a trial of the OX40 agonist ivuxolimab. In nucleotides, the CDR3 is TGTGCCAGCTCACCACGATCGTCGGGTGATAATTCACCCCTCCACTTT. Translation gives CASSPRSSGDNSPLHF.